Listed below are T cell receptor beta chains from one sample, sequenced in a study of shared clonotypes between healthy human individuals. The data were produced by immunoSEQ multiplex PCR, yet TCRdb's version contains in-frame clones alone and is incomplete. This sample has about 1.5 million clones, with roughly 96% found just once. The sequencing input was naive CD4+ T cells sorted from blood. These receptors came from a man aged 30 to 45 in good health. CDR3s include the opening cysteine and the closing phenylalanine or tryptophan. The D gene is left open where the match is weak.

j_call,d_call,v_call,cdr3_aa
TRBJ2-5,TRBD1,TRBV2,CASTDPRGPETQYF
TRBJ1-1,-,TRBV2,CASSEETSVNTEAFF
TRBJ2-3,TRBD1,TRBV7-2,CASSFLRTGIDTQYF
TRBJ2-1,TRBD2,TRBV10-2,CASSEGGLAGGPVRHEQFF
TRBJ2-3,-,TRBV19,CASGTQRRGGYTQYF
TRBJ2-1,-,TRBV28,CASSFRLSSVWNNEQFF
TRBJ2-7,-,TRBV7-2,CASSLVYGSTYEQYF
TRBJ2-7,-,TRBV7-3,CASSLLRASGEQYF
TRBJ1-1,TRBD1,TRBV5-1,CASSGTEEMNTEAFF
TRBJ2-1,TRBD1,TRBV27,CASSLSTGGEVEQFF
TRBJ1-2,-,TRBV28,CASSRLGVGSNYGYTF
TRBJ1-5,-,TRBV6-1,CASSEAGQSQPQHF
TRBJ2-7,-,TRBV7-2,CASSSRPGSYEQYF
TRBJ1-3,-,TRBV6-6,CASSYSGTQAGNTIYF
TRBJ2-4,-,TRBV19,CASSITGTILAKNIQYF
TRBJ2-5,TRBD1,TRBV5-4,CASSANLAGGETQYF
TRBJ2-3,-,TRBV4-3,CASSLSAYTDTQYF
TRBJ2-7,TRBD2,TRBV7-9,CASSRLAGTQYEQYF
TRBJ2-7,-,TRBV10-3,CAISTLAATDEQYF
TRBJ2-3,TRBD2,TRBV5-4,CASSLAGGFRDTQYF
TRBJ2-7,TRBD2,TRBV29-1,CSVAGTSGNLPYEQYF
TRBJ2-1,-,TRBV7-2,CASSFRTPKRQFF
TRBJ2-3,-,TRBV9,CASNDRTTDTQYF
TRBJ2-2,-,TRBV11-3,CASSLVLGGNTGELFF
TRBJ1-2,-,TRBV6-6,CASTGLQNFGYTF
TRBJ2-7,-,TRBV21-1,CASSTGAGLAGTYEQYF
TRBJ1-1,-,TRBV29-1,CSVEVSGQMNTEAFF
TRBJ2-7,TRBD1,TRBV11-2,CASSPDRVSSYEQYF
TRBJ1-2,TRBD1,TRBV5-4,CASSLAGGANYGYTF
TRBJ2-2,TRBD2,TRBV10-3,CAIRESPGLAATGELFF
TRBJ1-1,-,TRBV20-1,CSARVYTEAFF
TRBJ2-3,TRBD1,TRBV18,CASSQRQGSTDTQYF
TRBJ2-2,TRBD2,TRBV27,CASSLAGGVTGELFF
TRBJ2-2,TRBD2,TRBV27,CASSYQAGAGTGELFF
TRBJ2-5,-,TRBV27,CASSTRLESQETQYF
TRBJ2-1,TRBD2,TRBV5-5,CASDLAGAYNEQFF
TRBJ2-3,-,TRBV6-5,CASSVDSSTDTQYF
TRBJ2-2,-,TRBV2,CASSPAGELFF
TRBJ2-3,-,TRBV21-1,CASSKAMGQSMRGATDTQYF
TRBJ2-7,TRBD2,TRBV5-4,CASKVGIAGGNEQYF
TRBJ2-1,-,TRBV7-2,CASSLGHNNEQFF